This TCR beta chain came from a study of CD8 T cells in ankylosing spondylitis. The study, taken as a whole, reports: Matched synovial fluid from ankylosing spondylitis patients was reported to be enriched for disease-linked clones.

A single record per CDR3 protein comes from TCRdb applying MiXCR to the 5' RACE reads. The profile covers 210,000 or so distinct CDR3 sequences, with approximately 8.4% appearing a single time and roughly 5% taken by the ten largest. This clonotype came up many times. The target antigen is unknown. The CDR3 is 13 residues long. CDR1 MNHNY and CDR2 SVGAGI come from the germline V gene (reference sequence). V was trimmed by 7 bases and J by 0 bases, leaving 7 bases between them. The sequenced sample was blood, either unsorted or a sorted T cell fraction (not recorded which). V and J are TRBV6-6 and TRBJ1-3; no reliable D call. The source of this sequence is a female donor with ankylosing spondylitis or in good health (not recorded which). The CDR3, as DNA: TGTGCCAGCAACTCAGGCTCTGGAAACACCATATATTTT. Protein product: CASNSGSGNTIYF.